Each of the 6 T cell receptor beta chains below was sequenced from the same sample in a study of blood T cell repertoires in COVID-19. Profiling relied on immunoSEQ multiplex PCR, and the TCRdb table lists in-frame clones only, not all of them. The sample lists tens of thousands of clones; about 80% were seen once. Material: peripheral blood. These receptors were taken from a human donor in a cohort sampled during active COVID-19.

This clone was seen a handful of times. This chain uses TRBV19 with TRBJ1-1; 7 positions agree with TRBD1. The germline V gene has CDR1 LNHDA and CDR2 SQIVND (reference sequence). This CDR3 is 13 amino acids long. V dropped 5 bases and J dropped 1; count of bases not matched to a gene: 1. The CDR3 DNA follows: TGTGCCAGTAGTGACAGGGCGAACACTGAAGCTTTCTTT. Its translation is CASSDRANTEAFF.

V is TRBV7-2 and J is TRBJ1-5; unclear D gene. Trimming cost V 7 bases and J 2 bases, with 12 bases left between them. Germline CDR1 SGHTA, CDR2 FQGNSA. CDR3 length: 14 amino acids. The CDR3 sequence is CASTSGEGNQPQHF. CDR3 in DNA: TGTGCCAGCACCTCCGGGGAGGGCAATCAGCCCCAGCATTTT.

V is TRBV6-5 and J is TRBJ1-2; 10 bases fit TRBD1. Germline trimming cut 7 bases from V and 2 bases from J; bases unmatched to any gene: 7. The CDR3 totals 15 residues. In germline, CDR1 is MNHEY, CDR2 SVGAGI. The CDR3 sequence is CASTGWTGGNYGYTF. DNA for the CDR3: TGTGCCAGCACCGGGTGGACAGGGGGGAACTATGGCTACACCTTC.

The rearrangement links TRBV20-1 to TRBJ1-2; D perhaps matches TRBD1 (6 bases). The CDR3 totals 13 residues. From germline, CDR1 is DFQATT and CDR2 SNEGSKA (reference sequence). V was shortened by 3 bases and J by 11 bases, with 19 bases between the two germline ends. CDR3 sequence (DNA): TGCAGTGCTAGTGGAGTGGGGGCCCACGGTTACACCTTC. Translation gives CSASGVGAHGYTF.

The genes are TRBV12-5 and TRBJ2-7; the D gene is possibly TRBD1 (5 bases). CDR1 is LGHNT and CDR2 is FRNRAP in the germline V gene. V was trimmed by 4 bases and J by 5 bases, leaving 12 bases between them. CDR3 length: 13 residues. This chain's CDR3 is CASGSRERDEQYF. The CDR3 DNA sequence: TGTGCTAGTGGTTCCAGGGAAAGGGACGAGCAGTACTTC. Using reference TRBV12-5 and TRBJ2-7 for the parts outside the CDR3, the full variable domain is DARVTQTPRHKVTEMGQEVTMRCQPILGHNTVFWYRQTMMQGLELLAYFRNRAPLDDSGMPKDRFSAEMPDATLATLKIQPSEPRDSAVYFCASGSRERDEQYFGPGTRLTVT.

The chain couples TRBV5-1 to TRBJ1-1; D remains unclear. V was pared by 2 bases and J by 4 bases, with 15 bases between. The CDR3 length is 15 residues. Germline V lookup: CDR1 SGHRS, CDR2 YFSETQ. As DNA, the CDR3 is TGCGCCAGCAGCTTAATCACCGTGGGGAGCACTGAAGCTTTCTTT. Translation: CASSLITVGSTEAFF.